This record covers a single T cell receptor beta chain. The data stem from a study of control samples from healthy donors and cancer patients. The germline gives CDR1 MGHDK, CDR2 SYGVNS. Deletions cut 0 bases from V and 4 bases from J, with 13 bases between. CDR3 length: 15 amino acids. Measured with immunoSEQ multiplex PCR; TCRdb has only the in-frame clones, and not every one. The sample consists of 150,000 to 200,000 clones, 85% to 95% of them appearing once. Material for sequencing was blood. This sequence originates from a man aged 25-40 years in good health. V usage is TRBV25-1 and J usage is TRBJ2-7; D may be TRBD2 (6 bases). The CDR3 here is CASSEYSAGTYEQYF. The CDR3 region has the DNA TGTGCCAGCAGTGAATATTCAGCGGGTACGTACGAGCAGTACTTC.